These T cell receptor beta chains were read from a single sample in a study of cytomegalovirus exposure and HLA in healthy donors. Generated by immunoSEQ multiplex PCR, the TCRdb table keeps only in-frame clones and is missing some. Found here are some 140,000 clones, around 89% of them singletons; the top ten hold 6.2%. The sample comprised PBMCs. The receptor source for this set is a woman aged 25 to 39 in good health and CMV-seropositive. CDR3s include the opening cysteine and the closing phenylalanine or tryptophan. Fields, in order: V gene, D gene, J gene, clone size, CDR3 DNA, CDR3 protein. A D gene is named only where the DNA matches it firmly. For some rows the clone size is stated as once, few or many, or as a class when expanded; others skip it.

>TRBV5-4|TRBD2|TRBJ2-7|NA
TGTGCCAGCAGCCCGGGACTAGCGGGGGGGCGCAGCGAGCAGTACTTC
CASSPGLAGGRSEQYF
>TRBV10-3|NA|TRBJ2-7|NA
TGTGCCATCAGTGAGTCATGGAACAGACATTGGGAGCAGTACTTC
CAISESWNRHWEQYF
>TRBV2|NA|TRBJ2-6|NA
TGTGCCAGCAGTGGAGTGGGGGCAAGACGCTCTGGGGCCAACGTCCTGACTTTC
CASSGVGARRSGANVLTF
>TRBV13|TRBD2|TRBJ2-1|NA
TGTGCCAGCAGCTTGGGACTAGGGAGCTACAATGAGCAGTTCTTC
CASSLGLGSYNEQFF
>TRBV5-1|TRBD1|TRBJ1-1|NA
TGCGCCAGCAGCGTCGACAGGGGGACGAGGTCTGAAGCTTTCTTT
CASSVDRGTRSEAFF
>TRBV6-5|TRBD2|TRBJ2-2|NA
TGTGCCAGCAGACACACTAGCGGGGTGAGCGGGGAGCTGTTTTTT
CASRHTSGVSGELFF
>TRBV9|TRBD1|TRBJ2-3|NA
TGTGCCAGCAGCGTAGGGGAGACAGGGGACACGCAGTATTTT
CASSVGETGDTQYF
>TRBV5-8|TRBD1|TRBJ2-1|NA
TGTGCCAGCAGGGTTACAGGGGGCGCCAACAATGAGCAGTTCTTC
CASRVTGGANNEQFF
>TRBV28|TRBD1|TRBJ1-2|NA
TGTGCCAGCAGTAAGGACAGGGCGGATGGCTACACCTTC
CASSKDRADGYTF
>TRBV28|NA|TRBJ1-6|NA
TGTGCCAGCAGTATCAGGGTCGGCTCCTATAATTCACCCCTCCACTTT
CASSIRVGSYNSPLHF
>TRBV2|NA|TRBJ1-1|NA
TGTGCCAGCAGTCAGGTGGAGAACACTGAAGCTTTCTTT
CASSQVENTEAFF
>TRBV5-1|NA|TRBJ2-2|NA
TGCGCCAGCACCCAAGCGGCGAACACCGGGGAGCTGTTTTTT
CASTQAANTGELFF
>TRBV6-5|TRBD1|TRBJ1-6|NA
TGTGCCAGCACCCGGGACAGCCGGGTTTCACCCCTCCACTTT
CASTRDSRVSPLHF
>TRBV7-9|TRBD1|TRBJ2-7|NA
TGTGCCAGCAGCATCCCGGGACAGACCTACGAGCAGTACTTC
CASSIPGQTYEQYF
>TRBV2|TRBD1|TRBJ1-3|once
TGTGCCAGCAGCGGACAGGGAGCAGTTGGAAACACCATATATTTT
CASSGQGAVGNTIYF
>TRBV6-5|NA|TRBJ1-4|NA
TGTGCCAGCAGTTACTCCCGAGGGAATGAAAAACTGTTTTTT
CASSYSRGNEKLFF
>TRBV7-2|TRBD1|TRBJ1-1|NA
TGTGCCAGCAGCGGACAGGGGGCGCGGTACGAAGCTTTCTTT
CASSGQGARYEAFF
>TRBV5-1|NA|TRBJ2-5|NA
TGCGCCAGCAGCCCTCCCCTCAGGGGATCGGTCCAAGAGACCCAGTACTTC
CASSPPLRGSVQETQYF
>TRBV5-1|NA|TRBJ2-1|NA
TGCGCCAGCAGCTTGTTACCCGCAGCAGGGGTCCATGAGCAGTTCTTC
CASSLLPAAGVHEQFF
>TRBV19|TRBD1|TRBJ1-1|NA
TGTGCCAGTAATCCGACAGGGGGCACTGAAGCTTTCTTT
CASNPTGGTEAFF
>TRBV2|NA|TRBJ2-5|NA
TGTGCCAGCAGTGAACCCGCCGGGGAGACCCAGTACTTC
CASSEPAGETQYF
>TRBV7-9|NA|TRBJ1-2|NA
TGTGCCAGCAGCCGATCAAGAGAAGCTAACTATGGCTACACCTTC
CASSRSREANYGYTF
>TRBV5-6|NA|TRBJ1-5|NA
TGTGCCAGCAGCTTCGGTTATAGCAATCAGCCCCAGCATTTT
CASSFGYSNQPQHF
>TRBV28|NA|TRBJ2-1|NA
TGTGCCAGCAGCTCCTACAGTTTTGGGGAGCAGTTCTTC
CASSSYSFGEQFF
>TRBV12-5|NA|TRBJ2-1|NA
TGTGCTAGTGGTTTGGGAGTTCACAATGAGCAGTTCTTC
CASGLGVHNEQFF
>TRBV5-6|TRBD2|TRBJ2-5|NA
TGTGCCAGCAGCCCACTGAAGGGACTAACCGAGACCCAGTACTTC
CASSPLKGLTETQYF
>TRBV27|NA|TRBJ2-1|NA
TGTGCCAGCAGTCTGACAAAGCCCCATGAGCAGTTCTTC
CASSLTKPHEQFF
>TRBV27|NA|TRBJ1-1|NA
TGTGCCAGCGCCCTTCGGAGGGCAATGAACACTGAAGCTTTCTTT
CASALRRAMNTEAFF